The T cell receptor (beta chain) described here comes from a study of beta chain features in type 1 diabetes. About the research overall: The patients were much like the healthy donors in age, gender and cell yields. Whole-study results and caveats: A definitive answer on HLA type influencing TCRB rearrangement was not reached here. TCRB CDR3s from Type 1 diabetes patients were moderately but significantly shorter in all four CD4+ subsets. A pattern of fewer insertions and more deletions at VDJ junctions was seen in type 1 diabetes patients.

Of the isolated RNA, all was reverse transcribed, and so the sequenced material was expressed TCRB transcripts. The repertoire was sequenced with immunoSEQ multiplex PCR; TCRdb's copy has only in-frame clones and lacks some. The table includes approximately 130,000 clones, roughly 17% detected once. Sorting with CD45RO/CCR7/CD25/CD127/CD95/CD27 yielded naive, central memory, regulatory and stem-like memory CD4+ cells. The table lists this clone with a few counts. No antigen is known for it. CDR3 length: 14 amino acids. The germline CDR1 and CDR2 sequences are SGHTA and FQGNSA. Trimming left V 8 bases short and J 4 bases short, with 17 bases between.

J is TRBJ1-2 and V is TRBV7-2, with D perhaps matching TRBD1 (5 bases). The sample taken for sequencing was central memory CD4+ T cells from blood. The TCR comes from a young man with type 1 diabetes. CDR3 coding DNA: TGTGCCAGCTCACCTGGGGGACCAAGCTATGGCTACACCTTC. Amino acids: CASSPGGPSYGYTF. Looking up the rest from reference TRBV7-2 and TRBJ1-2 gives the full variable domain: GAGVSQSPSNKVTEKGKDVELRCDPISGHTALYWYRQSLGQGLEFLIYFQGNSAPDKSGLPSDRFSAERTGGSVSTLTIQRTQQEDSAVYLCASSPGGPSYGYTFGSGTRLTVV.